Listed here are 9 T cell receptor beta chains from one sample, sequenced in a study of CD8 T cells in Susac syndrome. Random hexamers served to reverse transcribe about 0.45 to 1 ug RNA. TCRdb independently ran MiXCR on the immunoSEQ multiplex PCR reads; one entry per CDR3 protein. The sample includes approximately 120,000 distinct CDR3 sequences, 90% to 95% seen only once; the top ten take around 0.2%. The source material was CD8+ T cells from PBMCs. The receptors shown here come from a human donor with Susac syndrome.

The chain couples TRBV24-1 to TRBJ2-6, with unresolved D. CDR3 length: 16 residues. Germline V gives CDR1 KGHDR, CDR2 SFDVKD. Trimming pared 6 bases from V and 0 bases from J, leaving 11 bases between. CDR3 in amino acids: CATSLGSGSGANVLTF. As DNA, the CDR3 is TGTGCCACCAGTTTAGGTTCAGGCTCTGGGGCCAACGTCCTGACTTTC.

This clonotype was recorded once. The chain couples TRBV12-3 or TRBV12-4 to TRBJ2-5; either TRBD1 or TRBD2 may fit D (6 bases each). The V gene lost 6 bases and the J gene lost 2 bases, with 10 bases spanning the gap. CDR3 length: 13 residues. The CDR3 DNA sequence: TGTGCCAGCAGACAGGGAGGACAAGAGACCCAGTACTTC. Amino acid sequence: CASRQGGQETQYF.

The gene calls are TRBV20-1 and TRBJ2-1; 9 bases fit TRBD2. There are 13 residues in the CDR3. Germline-derived CDR1 and CDR2 are DFQATT and SNEGSKA (reference sequence). With V trimmed by 5 bases and J by 8 bases, 7 bases remained unmatched. The CDR3 DNA sequence: TGCAGTGCTCTTCCGGGACTAGCTGATGAGCAGTTCTTC. Translated, it gives CSALPGLADEQFF.

V is TRBV20-1 and J is TRBJ2-7; TRBD2 matches 9 bases. CDR1 is DFQATT and CDR2 is SNEGSKA in the germline V gene (reference sequence). V shed 6 bases and J 5 bases; nucleotides not matched to a gene: 11. This CDR3 spans 14 amino acids. In DNA, the CDR3 is TGCAGTGCCCCTCAGCGGGGGGATCGGAACGAGCAGTACTTC. It encodes CSAPQRGDRNEQYF.

The CDR3 bases are TGTGCCAGCTCACCGGGGACGACGAACTACAATGAGCAGTTCTTC. Its translation: CASSPGTTNYNEQFF. The chain combines TRBV18 with TRBJ2-1; D might be TRBD1 or TRBD2, each matching 5 bases. V shed 3 bases and J shed 3 bases, with 12 bases lying between them. The CDR3 has 15 amino acids. Germline V CDR1 and CDR2: KGHSH, LQKENI.

The CDR3 loop reads CASNDQRDEKLFF. The CDR3 coding sequence is TGCGCCAGCAACGACCAAAGGGATGAAAAACTGTTTTTT. The V and J genes are TRBV4-1 and TRBJ1-4; D unclear. Germline V gene data show CDR1 as MGHRA and CDR2 as YSYEKL. Trimming stripped 7 bases from V and 6 bases from J, with 12 bases between. CDR3 size: 13 residues.

The genes are TRBV4-1 and TRBJ2-1; D uncertain. The CDR3 contains 14 residues. Germline V lookup: CDR1 MGHRA, CDR2 YSYEKL. V was shortened by 1 base and J by 5 bases, with 9 bases between the two germline ends. CDR3 region: CASSQVGIDNEQFF. The DNA of the CDR3 is TGCGCCAGCAGCCAAGTCGGCATAGACAATGAGCAGTTCTTC.

Only one count was recorded for this clonotype. The V and J genes are TRBV10-3 and TRBJ2-7; D may correspond to TRBD1 or TRBD2 (6 bases each). CDR1 and CDR2 from the germline V gene are ENHRY and SYGVKD. The CDR3 runs 16 residues. Trimming removed 0 bases from V and 3 bases from J, with 15 bases in between. In nucleotides, the CDR3 is TGTGCCATCAGTGAGTCGAAAGTAGGGGGGCTCTACGAGCAGTACTTC. As protein: CAISESKVGGLYEQYF.

This clonotype was seen a single time. This sequence joins TRBV7-9 and TRBJ2-5; 9 bases map to TRBD1. The CDR3 consists of 17 residues. Germline V gene data show CDR1 as SEHNR and CDR2 as FQNEAQ (reference sequence). The trim removed 4 bases at V and 0 bases at J, leaving 9 bases unmatched. The CDR3 bases are TGTGCCAGCAGCTGGACAGGGGAAGGGGGATACCAAGAGACCCAGTACTTC. It codes for CASSWTGEGGYQETQYF.